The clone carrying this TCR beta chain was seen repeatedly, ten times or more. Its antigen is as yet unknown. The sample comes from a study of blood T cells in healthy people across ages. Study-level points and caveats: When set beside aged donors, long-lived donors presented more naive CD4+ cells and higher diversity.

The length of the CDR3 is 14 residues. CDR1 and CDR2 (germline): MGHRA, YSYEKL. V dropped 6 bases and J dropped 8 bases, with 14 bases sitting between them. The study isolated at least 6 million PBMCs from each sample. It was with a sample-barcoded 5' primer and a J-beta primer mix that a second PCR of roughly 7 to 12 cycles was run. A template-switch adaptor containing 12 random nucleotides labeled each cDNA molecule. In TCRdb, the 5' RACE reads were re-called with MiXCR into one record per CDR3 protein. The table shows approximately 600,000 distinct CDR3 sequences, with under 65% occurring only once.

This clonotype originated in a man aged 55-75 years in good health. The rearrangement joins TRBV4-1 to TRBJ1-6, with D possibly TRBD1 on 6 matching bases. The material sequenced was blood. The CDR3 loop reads CASSLRQDDSPLHF. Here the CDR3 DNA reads TGCGCCAGCAGTCTCCGACAGGATGATTCACCCCTCCACTTT.